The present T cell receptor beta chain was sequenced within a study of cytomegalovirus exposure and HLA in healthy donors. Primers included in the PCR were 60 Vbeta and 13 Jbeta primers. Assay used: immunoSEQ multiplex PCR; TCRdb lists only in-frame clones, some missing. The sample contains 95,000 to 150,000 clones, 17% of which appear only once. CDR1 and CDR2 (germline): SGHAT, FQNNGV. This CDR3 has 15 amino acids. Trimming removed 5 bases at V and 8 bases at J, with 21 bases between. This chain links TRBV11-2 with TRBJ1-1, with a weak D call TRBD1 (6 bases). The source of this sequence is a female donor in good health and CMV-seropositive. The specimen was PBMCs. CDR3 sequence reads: CASSPTAIRDKEAFF. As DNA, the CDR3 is TGTGCCAGCAGCCCGACCGCCATCCGGGACAAAGAAGCTTTCTTT.